These 28 T cell receptor beta chains were all obtained from the same sample, sequenced in a study of T cells in Graves' hyperthyroidism and ophthalmopathy. TCR beta CDR3 region amplification was performed from RNA transcripts. The HTBI primer set served for first-round RT-PCR of the TCR CDR3. In TCRdb, the multiplex PCR reads were re-called with MiXCR into one record per CDR3 protein. This sample has approximately 330,000 distinct CDR3 sequences; approximately 22% occur once, and the top ten carry around 48%. The source material was blood. These receptors were taken from a woman between 45 and 65 years old with Graves' hyperthyroidism.

This clonotype was seen a few times. The chain employs TRBV10-3 and TRBJ2-1; 13 nucleotides match TRBD2. The length of the CDR3 is 15 residues. Germline V gives CDR1 ENHRY, CDR2 SYGVKD. V was pared by 4 bases and J by 10 bases, with 7 bases of the junction left unmatched. Here the CDR3 reads CAISGTSGGLGEQFF. DNA for the CDR3: TGTGCCATCAGTGGGACTAGCGGGGGACTTGGGGAGCAGTTCTTC.

This clonotype was found many times. The chain links TRBV2 to TRBJ2-1, with 9 nucleotides matching TRBD2. With V trimmed by 4 bases and J by 4 bases, 2 bases remained unmatched. CDR3 length equals 14 residues. Germline loops: CDR1 SNHLY, CDR2 FYNNEI. CDR3 residues: CASSASGRYNEQFF. For the CDR3, the DNA is TGTGCCAGCAGTGCCAGCGGGAGGTACAATGAGCAGTTCTTC.

This clonotype was seen many times. The chain joins TRBV27 to TRBJ1-5; possible D gene TRBD1, 5 bases. Trimming removed 3 bases from V and 1 base from J, with 10 bases in between. CDR1 and CDR2 (germline): MNHEY, SMNVEV (reference sequence). The CDR3 is made up of 15 amino acids. In nucleotides, the CDR3 is TGTGCCAGCAGTTTCTTCGGGGGGAGCAATCAGCCCCAGCATTTT. Its translation is CASSFFGGSNQPQHF.

In its sample, this clonotype was seen many times. The J gene is TRBJ2-1, the V gene TRBV20-1, with 8 bases that match TRBD2. The CDR3 has 14 residues. Germline V lookup: CDR1 DFQATT, CDR2 SNEGSKA (reference sequence). V lost 2 bases and J lost 10; bases outside the gene matches: 10. CDR3 in DNA: TGCAGTGCTAGATCCGGTGCGGCGGGAGGAGAGCAGTTCTTC. Residues: CSARSGAAGGEQFF.

The table lists this clonotype with many counts. This chain connects TRBV12-3 or TRBV12-4 to TRBJ2-7; possible D gene TRBD2, 5 bases. V lost 6 bases and J lost 1, with 13 bases in between. This CDR3 has 14 residues. The CDR3 protein is CASRPPGSSYEQYF. Here the CDR3 DNA reads TGTGCCAGCAGGCCTCCGGGATCTTCCTACGAGCAGTACTTC.

This clonotype came up many times. The chain is built from TRBV7-2 and TRBJ2-5; no clear D. This CDR3 is 13 amino acids long. From germline, CDR1 is SGHTA and CDR2 FQGNSA. Trimming took off 2 bases at V and 2 bases at J, with 6 bases between the two ends. CDR3 coding DNA: TGTGCCAGCAGCTTAATCCTGCAAGAGACCCAGTACTTC. This translates into CASSLILQETQYF.

This clonotype was seen repeatedly, ten times or more. The rearrangement uses TRBV6-2 or TRBV6-3 and TRBJ1-1; no firm D call. The CDR3 is 13 residues long. The germline V gene has CDR1 MNHEY and CDR2 SVGEGT. V shed 2 bases and J shed 5 bases, with 9 bases lying between them. CDR3 loop: CASSYREITEAFF. The CDR3 DNA sequence: TGTGCCAGCAGTTACAGGGAGATAACTGAAGCTTTCTTT.

This clonotype was seen ten or more times. The rearrangement links TRBV2 to TRBJ2-5, with a weak D call TRBD2 (5 bases). There are 16 residues in the CDR3. V was clipped by 2 bases and J by 0 bases, with 13 bases between them. CDR1 is SNHLY and CDR2 is FYNNEI in the germline V gene. CDR3 sequence: CASSEKGEGNQETQYF. The CDR3 bases are TGTGCCAGCAGTGAAAAGGGCGAGGGTAACCAAGAGACCCAGTACTTC.

This clonotype was seen many times. V and J are TRBV28 and TRBJ2-3; 7 bases are a match to TRBD1. V was clipped by 7 bases and J by 4 bases; unmatched bases: 11. This CDR3 comprises 15 residues. Per germline, CDR1 MDHEN and CDR2 SYDVKM. CDR3 in DNA: TGTGCCAGCAACTCTCCGGGACAGAGGGCAGATACGCAGTATTTT. Its translation is CASNSPGQRADTQYF.

This clonotype was picked up many times. The chain combines TRBV6-1 with TRBJ1-6, with 11 bases identical to TRBD1. CDR1 is MNHNS, CDR2 SASEGT, per germline. The CDR3 sequence is 13 residues long. Losses at the gene ends were 6 bases for V and 10 bases for J; bases not matched to a gene: 2. The CDR3 reads CASSGTGGSPLHF. The CDR3 DNA is TGTGCCAGCAGCGGGACAGGGGGATCACCCCTCCACTTT.

There are a few counts of this clonotype. V and J are TRBV19 and TRBJ1-5; the D is unclear. Germline V gives CDR1 LNHDA, CDR2 SQIVND (reference sequence). The CDR3 spans 15 residues. V lost 7 bases to trimming and J lost 1 base, with 14 bases between them. The CDR3 nucleotides read TGTGCCAGTAAGGCAGGATTGGGCAGCAATCAGCCCCAGCATTTT. This codes for CASKAGLGSNQPQHF.

This clonotype was observed at least ten times. In DNA form, the CDR3 reads TGTGCCAGCAGTTACAGCGGGACTAGCGGGCTACAAGAGACCCAGTACTTC. It specifies CASSYSGTSGLQETQYF. The gene calls are TRBV6-5 and TRBJ2-5; TRBD2 agrees at 12 bases. Trimming cost V 2 bases and J 2 bases; bases outside gene matches: 6. The CDR3 loop spans 17 amino acids. Germline V gene sequence: CDR1 MNHEY, CDR2 SVGAGI.

This chain links TRBV19 with TRBJ1-6; 7 nucleotides line up with TRBD1. V shed 3 bases, J shed 11 bases, and the junction held 4 bases outside the gene matches. The CDR3 has 13 residues. The germline gives CDR1 LNHDA, CDR2 SQIVND (reference sequence). The CDR3 DNA sequence: TGTGCCAGTAGTATCGACAGGGAGACACCCCTCCACTTT. Translated, it gives CASSIDRETPLHF.

This clonotype was observed many times. This chain joins TRBV5-1 and TRBJ1-4, with D unclear. The CDR3 sequence is 17 residues long. The V end was cut by 0 bases, the J end by 4 bases, with 16 bases between. Germline V lookup: CDR1 SGHRS, CDR2 YFSETQ. This CDR3 reads CASSLGPATGSNEKLFF. The CDR3 nucleotides read TGCGCCAGCAGCTTGGGCCCGGCGACGGGGAGTAATGAAAAACTGTTTTTT.

This clonotype has ten or more counts. The V call is TRBV20-1, the J call TRBJ2-3; D remains unclear. The ends were cut back, 4 bases at V and 0 bases at J, with 2 bases in the middle. The CDR3 runs to 11 residues. The germline V gene has CDR1 DFQATT and CDR2 SNEGSKA (reference sequence). The CDR3 sequence: CSATSTDTQYF. CDR3 coding DNA: TGCAGTGCTACTAGCACAGATACGCAGTATTTT.

This clonotype was seen repeatedly, ten times or more. The chain couples TRBV7-8 to TRBJ2-3, with 10 positions matching TRBD2. J gave up 4 bases and V 3 bases, and 16 bases lay outside the gene matches. Germline CDR1 and CDR2: SGHVS and FQNEAQ. The CDR3 totals 19 residues. The CDR3 DNA sequence: TGTGCCAGCAGCTTTTCCGGGTTCCCGGGACTAGCGAAGGCAGATACGCAGTATTTT. Translating gives CASSFSGFPGLAKADTQYF.

This clonotype was seen ten or more times. In DNA form, the CDR3 reads TGCAGTGCTAACTCCGTGGACCGACCCTACGAGCAGTACTTC. Translation: CSANSVDRPYEQYF. The chain combines TRBV20-1 with TRBJ2-7; D gene unclear. Germline lookup yields CDR1 DFQATT and CDR2 SNEGSKA (reference sequence). The CDR3 consists of 14 residues. V gave up 4 bases and J gave up 2 bases, with 15 bases separating them.

This rearrangement joins TRBV9 to TRBJ1-4; unclear D gene. Germline CDR1 SGDLS, CDR2 YYNGEE. This CDR3 spans 14 amino acids. Trimming pared 0 bases from V and 8 bases from J, leaving 11 bases between. DNA of the CDR3: TGTGCCAGCAGCGTAGGATCCGGCCGGGAAAAACTGTTTTTT. It translates to CASSVGSGREKLFF.

This clonotype came up once. The chain carries TRBV9 and TRBJ1-2, with 8 bases identical to TRBD1. The germline CDR1 and CDR2 sequences are SGDLS and YYNGEE. V was clipped by 4 bases and J by 4 bases; unmatched bases: 9. The CDR3 runs 15 residues. The CDR3 loop reads CASSPPTGVSYGYTF. CDR3 bases: TGTGCCAGCAGCCCGCCGACAGGGGTTAGCTATGGCTACACCTTC.

This clonotype came up a few times. The chain is built from TRBV24-1 and TRBJ2-3; D uncertain. Trimming removed 2 bases from V and 1 base from J, with 12 bases in between. Germline V gene data show CDR1 as KGHDR and CDR2 as SFDVKD. The CDR3 has 16 residues. CDR3 coding DNA: TGTGCCACCAGTGATTCCTCTTATCCGGGCACAGATACGCAGTATTTT. It specifies CATSDSSYPGTDTQYF.

CDR3: CSVDSRGDYGYTF. CDR3 sequence (DNA): TGCAGCGTTGACTCCAGGGGGGACTATGGCTACACCTTC. This sequence joins TRBV29-1 and TRBJ1-2; 7 nucleotides match TRBD1. From germline, CDR1 is SQVTM and CDR2 ANQGSEA. The CDR3 loop spans 13 amino acids. V was pared by 3 bases and J by 3 bases, with 4 bases of the junction left unmatched. Looking up the rest from reference TRBV29-1 and TRBJ1-2 gives the full variable domain: SAVISQKPSRDICQRGTSLTIQCQVDSQVTMMFWYRQQPGQSLTLIATANQGSEATYESGFVIDKFPISRPNLTFSTLTVSNMSPEDSSIYLCSVDSRGDYGYTFGSGTRLTVV.

This clonotype was found many times. Germline and junction disagree at one end, which may indicate a read error. This chain connects TRBV7-7 to TRBJ1-1, with D unclear. The CDR3 spans 13 residues. Germline CDR1 and CDR2: SSHAT and FNYEAQ (reference sequence). The DNA for the CDR3 is TGTGCTAGCAGCTTAGCGGAGGGTACTGAAGCTTTCTTT. Its translation is CASSLAEGTEAFF. The full variable domain, rest sourced from reference TRBV7-7 and TRBJ1-1, is GAGVSQSPRYKVTKRGQDVTLRCDPISSHATLYWYQQALGQGPEFLTYFNYEAQPDKSGLPSDRFSAERPEGSISTLTIQRTEQRDSAMYRCASSLAEGTEAFFGQGTRLTVV.

This rearrangement joins TRBV11-1 to TRBJ2-7; 9 bases map to TRBD1. Unmatched junction bases numbered 7, after V lost 4 bases and J lost 3 bases. Per the germline V gene, CDR1 is SGHAT and CDR2 is FQDESV (reference sequence). This CDR3 is 15 amino acids long. CDR3 DNA sequence: TGTGCCAGCAGCTACCACTCGGGACAGGGCTACGAGCAGTACTTC. Translated, it gives CASSYHSGQGYEQYF.

The table lists this clonotype with a count of one. CDR3: CAWSPADRVGNGYTF. CDR3 DNA: TGTGCCTGGAGTCCAGCGGACAGGGTGGGAAATGGCTACACCTTC. The chain is built from TRBV30 and TRBJ1-2; 8 bases are shared with TRBD1. The germline CDR1 and CDR2 sequences are GTSNPN and SVGIG (reference sequence). V lost 2 bases, J lost 6 bases, and 11 bases stayed unmatched. CDR3 length: 15 amino acids.

This sequence joins TRBV20-1 and TRBJ2-2; 7 bases map to TRBD2. The CDR3 contains 15 residues. J lost 3 bases, V lost 3 bases, and 7 bases had no gene match. CDR1 is DFQATT, CDR2 SNEGSKA, per germline (reference sequence). CDR3 sequence: CSASRREFHTGELFF. The DNA for the CDR3 is TGCAGTGCTAGCCGGCGGGAGTTCCACACCGGGGAGCTGTTTTTT.

This clonotype was counted ten times or more. The genes are TRBV5-1 and TRBJ2-3, with D tentatively TRBD1 or TRBD2 (5 bases each). This CDR3 region has 15 residues. The germline gives CDR1 SGHRS, CDR2 YFSETQ. V was shortened by 4 bases and J by 2 bases, with 14 bases between the two germline ends. The CDR3: CASSGDGLYTDTQYF. CDR3 DNA: TGCGCCAGCAGCGGGGACGGGCTTTACACAGATACGCAGTATTTT. Complete variable domain (other parts from reference TRBV5-1 and TRBJ2-3): KAGVTQTPRYLIKTRGQQVTLSCSPISGHRSVSWYQQTPGQGLQFLFEYFSETQRNKGNFPGRFSGRQFSNSRSEMNVSTLELGDSALYLCASSGDGLYTDTQYFGPGTRLTVL.

J is TRBJ2-5 and V is TRBV6-2 or TRBV6-3; 7 positions agree with TRBD1. J gave up 8 bases and V 6 bases, and 6 bases lay outside the gene matches. The CDR3 runs 12 residues. Germline assignment: CDR1 MNHEY and CDR2 SVGEGT. This chain's CDR3 is CASRGTAPTQYF. In nucleotides, the CDR3 is TGTGCCAGCAGGGGGACAGCCCCAACCCAGTACTTC.

This clonotype has at least ten counts. In DNA form, the CDR3 reads TGTGCCAGCAGCCTACAAGCCTCGACCTACAATGAGCAGTTCTTC. The encoded protein is CASSLQASTYNEQFF. V is TRBV3-1 and J is TRBJ2-1; no clear D. V was cut by 4 bases and J by 2 bases, with 12 bases left in between. Germline V CDR1 and CDR2: LGHDT, YNNKEL (reference sequence). This CDR3 has 15 amino acids.